These 25 T cell receptor beta chains came from one sample sequenced in a study of blood T cell repertoires in COVID-19. The method was immunoSEQ multiplex PCR; TCRdb's version includes in-frame clones alone and lacks a portion of them. In the table there are just under 350,000 clones, around 90% of which are singletons. Sequenced sample: peripheral blood. The receptors stem from a woman under 30 who had recovered from COVID-19.

The chain links TRBV18 to TRBJ2-1; 9 nucleotides match TRBD2. The CDR3 loop spans 17 amino acids. Looked up from germline, CDR1 is KGHSH and CDR2 is LQKENI. V gave up 4 bases and J gave up 0 bases; unmatched junction bases: 7. The CDR3: CASSLTFSGSSYNEQFF. The CDR3 coding sequence is TGTGCCAGCTCACTTACTTTTAGCGGGAGCTCCTACAATGAGCAGTTCTTC.

About this clone itself: Other nucleotide sequences from this sample produce the same CDR3. The chain carries TRBV30 and TRBJ1-5; maybe TRBD1 (5 bases). Germline values: CDR1 GTSNPN, CDR2 SVGIG (reference sequence). This CDR3 is built from 14 residues. The V end was cut by 0 bases, the J end by 2 bases, with 8 bases between. This CDR3 reads CAWSVGGGNQPQHF. CDR3 coding DNA: TGTGCCTGGAGTGTTGGAGGGGGCAATCAGCCCCAGCATTTT.

The CDR3 spells CASSLLRGGVDTQYF. The CDR3 DNA reads TGTGCCAGCAGTTTGCTGAGGGGAGGAGTAGATACGCAGTATTTT. The gene calls are TRBV27 and TRBJ2-3, with TRBD2 as a possible D gene (6 bases). Looked up from germline, CDR1 is MNHEY and CDR2 is SMNVEV (reference sequence). The CDR3 runs to 15 residues. Trimming shortened V by 3 bases and J by 5 bases, and 15 bases separated the two germline ends.

The rearrangement joins TRBV7-8 to TRBJ2-3; the match to TRBD2 covers 8 bases. With 5 bases clipped from V and 3 bases from J, the junction kept 10 bases outside the gene matches. Germline V gene sequence: CDR1 SGHVS, CDR2 FQNEAQ. The CDR3 has 16 amino acids. The DNA for the CDR3 is TGTGCCAGCAGCCCTCCCTCGGGAGGGCCTACAGATACGCAGTATTTT. Translating gives CASSPPSGGPTDTQYF. Supplemented by reference TRBV7-8 and TRBJ2-3, the full variable domain reads GAGVSQSPRYKVAKRGQDVALRCDPISGHVSLFWYQQALGQGPEFLTYFQNEAQLDKSGLPSDRFFAERPEGSVSTLKIQRTQQEDSAVYLCASSPPSGGPTDTQYFGPGTRLTVL.

The sample holds a few counts of this clone. The chain employs TRBV3-1 (or the pseudogene TRBV3-2) and TRBJ1-2, with 7 bases aligning to TRBD1. Germline lookup yields CDR1 LGHDT and CDR2 YNNKEL (reference sequence). V lost 6 bases to trimming and J lost 5 bases; unmatched junction nucleotides: 6. CDR3 length equals 13 residues. CDR3 in amino acids: CASRYGTDYGYTF. CDR3 nucleotides: TGTGCCAGCAGGTACGGGACAGATTATGGCTACACCTTC.

This chain connects TRBV27 to TRBJ1-2; D remains unclear. Germline values: CDR1 MNHEY, CDR2 SMNVEV (reference sequence). Trimming took off 1 base at V and 7 bases at J, with 13 bases between the two ends. The CDR3 spans 14 residues. The CDR3 here is CASSLLSGSGGYTF. The DNA for the CDR3 is TGTGCCAGCAGTTTATTGTCCGGTTCGGGTGGCTACACCTTC.

This clone showed up just once. This chain connects TRBV9 to TRBJ2-1; D call uncertain. CDR1 and CDR2 from the germline V gene are SGDLS and YYNGEE. The CDR3 runs 13 residues. V dropped 4 bases and J dropped 9 bases, with 14 bases sitting between them. The CDR3 loop is CASSSIDSGEQFF. The CDR3 bases are TGTGCCAGCAGCTCTATAGACTCCGGTGAGCAGTTCTTC.

The V gene is TRBV27, the J gene TRBJ2-1; perhaps TRBD2 as D (5 bases). Per the germline V gene, CDR1 is MNHEY and CDR2 is SMNVEV (reference sequence). Trimming shortened V by 10 bases and J by 6 bases, and 16 bases separated the two germline ends. The CDR3 is 13 residues long. As DNA, the CDR3 is TGTGCCACCCGACTGGGAGTAAGCAATGAGCAGTTCTTC. Translated, it gives CATRLGVSNEQFF.

The chain carries TRBV5-1 and TRBJ1-3, with TRBD1 matching over 8 bases. CDR1 SGHRS and CDR2 YFSETQ come from the germline V gene. V trimming: 0 bases; J trimming: 5 bases; junction bases outside the gene matches: 4. This CDR3 contains 15 residues. Here the CDR3 DNA reads TGCGCCAGCAGCTTGGCGGGGACAGGTCGAAACACCATATATTTT. Encoded protein: CASSLAGTGRNTIYF.

CDR3 sequence: CASSIRQGPFYGYTF. DNA for the CDR3: TGTGCCAGCAGCATTCGACAGGGGCCCTTCTATGGCTACACCTTC. The rearrangement uses TRBV5-4 and TRBJ1-2, with 8 bases identical to TRBD1. Germline V gene data show CDR1 as SGHNT and CDR2 as YYREEE (reference sequence). The CDR3 consists of 15 residues. Trimming removed 4 bases from V and 4 bases from J; junction bases left unmatched: 9.

V usage is TRBV7-8 and J usage is TRBJ2-1, with 8 nucleotides matching TRBD2. V gave up 5 bases and J gave up 2 bases; unmatched junction bases: 11. Germline V gene sequence: CDR1 SGHVS, CDR2 FQNEAQ. The CDR3 is 17 residues long. CDR3: CASSRPRGGRPYNEQFF. The CDR3 DNA follows: TGTGCCAGCAGCCGCCCGAGGGGCGGGAGGCCCTACAATGAGCAGTTCTTC.

This chain uses TRBV4-3 with TRBJ2-5, with 12 bases aligning to TRBD2. The CDR3 length is 19 residues. V shed 0 bases, J shed 5 bases, and the junction held 13 bases outside the gene matches. Germline-derived CDR1 and CDR2 are LGHNA and YSLEER. The CDR3 coding sequence is TGCGCCAGCAGCCAAGATTTCGGGACTAGCGGGTCCTCCGGGGAGACCCAGTACTTC. Protein: CASSQDFGTSGSSGETQYF.

The chain is built from TRBV2 and TRBJ2-1, with 14 nucleotides matching TRBD2. The CDR3 is made up of 18 amino acids. Per germline, CDR1 SNHLY and CDR2 FYNNEI. Trimming cost V 4 bases and J 2 bases; bases outside gene matches: 7. The chain's CDR3 is CASSGTSGRKGAYNEQFF. In DNA, the CDR3 is TGTGCCAGCAGTGGGACTAGCGGGAGGAAGGGGGCCTACAATGAGCAGTTCTTC.

The chain's CDR3 is CASSGRLAGAENIQYF. The CDR3 DNA is TGTGCCAGCAGTGGGCGGCTAGCGGGAGCAGAAAACATTCAGTACTTC. The chain carries TRBV2 and TRBJ2-4; TRBD2 aligns across 10 bases. With V trimmed by 4 bases and J by 5 bases, 8 bases remained unmatched. Looked up from germline, CDR1 is SNHLY and CDR2 is FYNNEI. CDR3 length equals 16 residues.

This sequence joins TRBV27 and TRBJ2-3; TRBD2 aligns across 8 bases. Losses at the gene ends were 4 bases for V and 6 bases for J; bases not matched to a gene: 9. The CDR3 loop spans 15 amino acids. The V gene's germline CDR1 is MNHEY and CDR2 SMNVEV (reference sequence). The CDR3 nucleotides are TGTGCCAGCAGTTCGGGGACTAGGGGTTACGATACGCAGTATTTT. This gives the protein CASSSGTRGYDTQYF.

The chain combines TRBV6-6 with TRBJ2-1, with 15 bases matching TRBD2. Germline CDR1 and CDR2: MNHNY and SVGAGI (reference sequence). Trimming cost V 5 bases and J 8 bases; bases outside gene matches: 7. The CDR3 covers 16 residues. The CDR3 bases are TGTGCCAGCAGTCCCCCCGGGACTAGCGGGAGGTATGAGCAGTTCTTC. Protein product: CASSPPGTSGRYEQFF.

The chain recombines TRBV7-2 with TRBJ1-1; D remains ambiguous. CDR3 size: 16 residues. V was pared by 5 bases and J by 5 bases, with 21 bases between. The germline V gene encodes CDR1 SGHTA and CDR2 FQGNSA. CDR3 residues: CASSRVAIGAWTEAFF. The CDR3 DNA reads TGTGCCAGCAGCCGGGTAGCTATAGGAGCGTGGACTGAAGCTTTCTTT.

This clone was counted a single time. The chain is built from TRBV5-1 and TRBJ1-1; TRBD1 aligns across 9 bases. Germline values: CDR1 SGHRS, CDR2 YFSETQ. This CDR3 spans 14 amino acids. J gave up 8 bases and V 0 bases, and 5 bases lay outside the gene matches. CDR3 nucleotide sequence: TGCGCCAGCAGCTTGGTCGTCGGGACAGGGGAAGCTTTCTTT. Its translation is CASSLVVGTGEAFF.

The chain combines TRBV11-3 with TRBJ2-1; 13 nucleotides match TRBD2. Unmatched junction bases numbered 7, after V lost 5 bases and J lost 9 bases. Germline CDR1 is SGHNT and CDR2 is YENEEA. The CDR3 covers 15 residues. The CDR3 here is CASSQRTSGSGEQFF. CDR3 DNA: TGTGCCAGCAGCCAGCGGACTAGCGGGAGTGGTGAGCAGTTCTTC. Full variable domain (rest looked up from reference TRBV11-3 and TRBJ2-1): EAGVVQSPRYKIIEKKQPVAFWCNPISGHNTLYWYLQNLGQGPELLIRYENEEAVDDSQLPKDRFSAERLKGVDSTLKIQPAELGDSAVYLCASSQRTSGSGEQFFGPGTRLTVL.

This chain joins TRBV11-3 and TRBJ1-2, with D possibly TRBD1 on 5 matching bases. Germline CDR1 is SGHNT and CDR2 is YENEEA. The length of the CDR3 is 14 residues. V lost 7 bases to trimming and J lost 5 bases, with 17 bases between them. The DNA for the CDR3 is TGTGCCAGCACCTTGGGGGGGTCGAGTTATGGCTACACCTTC. The encoded protein is CASTLGGSSYGYTF.

The chain links TRBV9 to TRBJ2-3; 9 bases fit TRBD1. The germline gives CDR1 SGDLS, CDR2 YYNGEE. The CDR3 is made up of 15 amino acids. With V trimmed by 5 bases and J by 2 bases, 6 bases remained unmatched. The CDR3 coding sequence is TGTGCCAGCAGAGTCGGACAGGGGCTCACAGATACGCAGTATTTT. This gives the protein CASRVGQGLTDTQYF.

About this clone itself: This sample includes further DNA sequences coding for the same CDR3. V usage is TRBV11-3 and J usage is TRBJ2-5; 13 bases are shared with TRBD2. This CDR3 is built from 16 residues. CDR1 is SGHNT and CDR2 is YENEEA in the germline V gene. V gave up 2 bases and J gave up 7 bases; unmatched junction bases: 7. The CDR3 sequence: CASSLLLAGGVGTQYF. The CDR3 region has the DNA TGTGCCAGCAGCTTACTACTAGCGGGAGGGGTGGGGACCCAGTACTTC.

The chain is built from TRBV3-1 (or the pseudogene TRBV3-2) and TRBJ1-2; 8 positions match TRBD1. CDR3 length equals 15 residues. The J segment lost 4 bases and the V segment lost 4 bases, leaving 8 bases of the junction unmatched. The germline V gene has CDR1 LGHDT and CDR2 YNNKEL (reference sequence). CDR3 sequence (DNA): TGTGCCAGCAGCCCGACAGGGGCCCTGGTCTATGGCTACACCTTC. Amino acids: CASSPTGALVYGYTF.

This rearrangement joins TRBV6-2 or TRBV6-3 to TRBJ2-3, with 11 bases lining up with TRBD2. The germline CDR1 and CDR2 sequences are MNHEY and SVGEGT. V was clipped by 5 bases and J by 6 bases; unmatched bases: 13. The CDR3 runs to 17 residues. The DNA for the CDR3 is TGTGCCAGCAGTCGGCCACTAGCGGGAGTTCTTAGGGATACGCAGTATTTT. As protein: CASSRPLAGVLRDTQYF.

The V gene is TRBV6-4, the J gene TRBJ2-1, with TRBD2 identical over 14 bases. Germline values: CDR1 MRHNA, CDR2 SNTAGT. This CDR3 contains 16 residues. Losses at the gene ends were 4 bases for V and 6 bases for J; bases not matched to a gene: 5. CDR3 bases: TGTGCCAGCAGTGCATCGGGGACTAGCGGGAGCAATGAGCAGTTCTTC. Amino acid sequence: CASSASGTSGSNEQFF.